The next 26 T cell receptor beta chains were all read from a single sample in a study of blood T cell repertoires in COVID-19. TCRdb's table, derived via immunoSEQ multiplex PCR, lists solely in-frame clones and lacks some. This sample has tens of thousands of clones, with over 80% found just once. Sample: peripheral blood. The receptor source for this set is an elderly woman with active COVID-19.

The chain uses TRBV5-5 and TRBJ2-7; D uncertain. Trimming cost V 0 bases and J 7 bases, with 8 bases left between them. The CDR3 extends over 12 amino acids. Germline V gene data show CDR1 as SGHKS and CDR2 as YYEKEE (reference sequence). This CDR3 is CASSLVTDEQYF. The CDR3 nucleotides are TGTGCCAGCAGCTTGGTAACAGATGAGCAGTACTTC.

The J gene is TRBJ2-7, the V gene TRBV18, with 9 bases fitting TRBD2. The germline CDR1 and CDR2 sequences are KGHSH and LQKENI. The CDR3 loop spans 15 amino acids. The ends lost 2 bases at V and 4 bases at J; junction bases unmatched: 6. CDR3 residues: CASSPSLAGRYEQYF. The DNA for the CDR3 is TGTGCCAGCTCACCAAGTCTAGCGGGAAGGTACGAGCAGTACTTC.

The genes are TRBV7-2 and TRBJ2-3; TRBD2 aligns across 8 bases. This CDR3 is 15 amino acids long. V was pared by 3 bases and J by 6 bases, with 8 bases of the junction left unmatched. Germline assignment: CDR1 SGHTA and CDR2 FQGNSA. The CDR3 region is CASSFAGTRTDTQYF. CDR3 nucleotides: TGTGCCAGCAGCTTCGCCGGGACTAGGACCGATACGCAGTATTTT.

The chain employs TRBV27 and TRBJ2-7; the match to TRBD1 covers 9 bases. Germline assignment: CDR1 MNHEY and CDR2 SMNVEV (reference sequence). The J segment lost 7 bases and the V segment lost 8 bases, leaving 6 bases of the junction unmatched. The CDR3 is 12 amino acids. CDR3 residues: CASRDRVGEQYF. DNA for the CDR3: TGTGCCAGCCGGGACAGGGTAGGGGAGCAGTACTTC.

The chain recombines TRBV6-2 or TRBV6-3 with TRBJ2-4, with unresolved D. The CDR3 totals 11 residues. V was cut by 5 bases and J by 8 bases, with 7 bases left in between. Germline lookup yields CDR1 MNHEY and CDR2 SVGEGT. In DNA form, the CDR3 reads TGTGCCAGCAGTCCCCGGGACATTCAGTACTTC. Translation gives CASSPRDIQYF.

The chain carries TRBV6-2 or TRBV6-3 and TRBJ2-5, with TRBD1 as a possible D gene (5 bases). Germline loops: CDR1 MNHEY, CDR2 SVGEGT. V was pared by 4 bases and J by 2 bases, with 11 bases between. This CDR3 is 14 amino acids long. The CDR3 loop is CASSLLKGQETQYF. In DNA, the CDR3 is TGTGCCAGCAGTTTGTTGAAGGGGCAAGAGACCCAGTACTTC.

J is TRBJ1-1 and V is TRBV7-9; the match to TRBD1 covers 8 bases. CDR1 and CDR2 from the germline V gene are SEHNR and FQNEAQ (reference sequence). The V and J ends lost 4 bases and 6 bases, in that order; junction bases with no gene match: 7. The length of the CDR3 is 14 residues. CDR3 region: CASSSQGAVAEAFF. CDR3 coding DNA: TGTGCCAGCAGCTCCCAGGGGGCGGTCGCTGAAGCTTTCTTT.

This sequence joins TRBV5-6 and TRBJ2-6; D is possibly TRBD2 (6 bases). Germline values: CDR1 SGHDT, CDR2 YYEEEE. V was trimmed by 4 bases and J by 0 bases, leaving 11 bases between them. The CDR3 spans 16 residues. DNA for the CDR3: TGTGCCAGCAGCGGGGACTCCCGCTCTGGGGCCAACGTCCTGACTTTC. Its translation: CASSGDSRSGANVLTF.

V gene TRBV6-5 combines with J gene TRBJ1-5; TRBD1 might be the D (5 bases). The CDR3 has 15 residues. V was clipped by 6 bases and J by 0 bases, with 12 bases between them. Germline V CDR1 and CDR2: MNHEY, SVGAGI. The chain's CDR3 is CASSRDSYSNQPQHF. For the CDR3, the DNA is TGTGCCAGCAGCCGCGACAGCTATAGCAATCAGCCCCAGCATTTT.

V is TRBV6-5 and J is TRBJ2-2; 11 positions match TRBD2. CDR3 length: 15 amino acids. Germline CDR1 MNHEY, CDR2 SVGAGI. V shed 3 bases, J shed 6 bases, and the junction held 3 bases outside the gene matches. Here the CDR3 DNA reads TGTGCCAGCAGTTATAGGGGACTAGCGGCCGGGGAGCTGTTTTTT. Residues: CASSYRGLAAGELFF.

The chain employs TRBV6-2 or TRBV6-3 and TRBJ2-7; tentatively, D is TRBD2 (5 bases). Looked up from germline, CDR1 is MNHEY and CDR2 is SVGEGT. V was cut by 2 bases and J by 2 bases, with 10 bases left in between. The CDR3 contains 14 residues. CDR3 nucleotide sequence: TGTGCCAGCAGTTACCGATCCGGGGCCTACGAGCAGTACTTC. It yields the protein CASSYRSGAYEQYF.

This chain links TRBV20-1 with TRBJ2-1; D perhaps matches TRBD2 (6 bases). The V end was cut by 3 bases, the J end by 7 bases, with 22 bases between. Germline-derived CDR1 and CDR2 are DFQATT and SNEGSKA (reference sequence). The CDR3 is 16 amino acids. The CDR3 bases are TGCAGTGCTAGTTGGGAGGACGCAATTACCGGGAATGAGCAGTTCTTC. It yields the protein CSASWEDAITGNEQFF.

The V and J genes are TRBV5-8 and TRBJ1-3, with 8 bases lining up with TRBD1. V shed 4 bases, J shed 3 bases, and the junction held 6 bases outside the gene matches. Germline values: CDR1 SGHTS, CDR2 YDEGEE. The CDR3 consists of 15 residues. The CDR3 loop is CASSPQGAFGNTIYF. The CDR3 coding sequence is TGTGCCAGCAGCCCGCAGGGGGCATTTGGAAACACCATATATTTT.

The V call is TRBV24-1, the J call TRBJ2-1, with TRBD2 matching 9 bases. This CDR3 has 17 residues. Germline V lookup: CDR1 KGHDR, CDR2 SFDVKD. V dropped 2 bases and J dropped 5; count of bases not matched to a gene: 9. The DNA of the CDR3 is TGTGCCACCAGTGATTCGAAGGGACTAGCAGGCAACAATGAGCAGTTCTTC. Translation: CATSDSKGLAGNNEQFF.

The V gene is TRBV6-6, the J gene TRBJ1-4; possibly TRBD1 for D (6 bases). The germline CDR1 and CDR2 sequences are MNHNY and SVGAGI (reference sequence). CDR3 size: 15 residues. The V and J ends lost 0 bases and 7 bases respectively, with 12 bases between them. The CDR3 DNA follows: TGTGCCAGCAGTTACTCTGGGGGCTGGGGTGAAAAACTGTTTTTT. It translates to CASSYSGGWGEKLFF.

The rearrangement links TRBV6-5 to TRBJ2-3; 14 bases line up with TRBD2. Unmatched junction bases numbered 6, after V lost 9 bases and J lost 4 bases. The CDR3 sequence is 15 residues long. Germline V gene lookup returns CDR1 MNHEY and CDR2 SVGAGI. CDR3 in amino acids: CASIRLAGGADTQYF. The CDR3 region has the DNA TGTGCCAGTATCCGACTAGCGGGAGGGGCAGATACGCAGTATTTT.

The chain recombines TRBV14 with TRBJ1-2; D uncertain. The germline V and J ends were trimmed by 0 bases and 8 bases, with 19 bases remaining between them. Looked up from germline, CDR1 is SGHDN and CDR2 is FVKESK. The CDR3 consists of 16 residues. CDR3 sequence: CASSQDIRETTRGYTF. CDR3 DNA: TGTGCCAGCAGCCAAGATATACGGGAGACAACTCGGGGCTACACCTTC.

The rearrangement links TRBV6-5 to TRBJ1-1, with TRBD1 matching over 9 bases. From germline, CDR1 is MNHEY and CDR2 SVGAGI. V lost 6 bases, J lost 0 bases, and 5 bases stayed unmatched. This CDR3 is 15 amino acids long. The CDR3 DNA follows: TGTGCCAGCAGCCTAAACAGGGGGCTGAACACTGAAGCTTTCTTT. Its translation: CASSLNRGLNTEAFF.

The V call is TRBV24-1, the J call TRBJ1-1, with 8 bases identical to TRBD1. Per the germline V gene, CDR1 is KGHDR and CDR2 is SFDVKD. V shed 5 bases and J 1 base; nucleotides not matched to a gene: 5. The CDR3 spans 15 residues. As DNA, the CDR3 is TGTGCCACCAGTGGCCCTGGGACAGGGAACACTGAAGCTTTCTTT. This translates into CATSGPGTGNTEAFF.

The V and J genes are TRBV6-2 or TRBV6-3 and TRBJ2-5; 12 bases match TRBD2. The length of the CDR3 is 15 residues. Germline V gives CDR1 MNHEY, CDR2 SVGEGT. V was pared by 5 bases and J by 5 bases, with 6 bases of the junction left unmatched. The CDR3 bases are TGTGCCAGCAGTACGACTAGCGGGAGTGTTGAGACCCAGTACTTC. This gives the protein CASSTTSGSVETQYF.

The rearrangement links TRBV27 to TRBJ2-7; 12 positions agree with TRBD2. The CDR3 is 16 amino acids. J lost 2 bases, V lost 5 bases, and 7 bases had no gene match. In germline, CDR1 is MNHEY, CDR2 SMNVEV (reference sequence). CDR3 amino acids: CASSPGASGRAYEQYF. The CDR3 nucleotides read TGTGCCAGCAGTCCAGGAGCTAGCGGGAGGGCCTACGAGCAGTACTTC.

J is TRBJ2-5 and V is TRBV29-1; tentative D call: TRBD2 (6 bases). From germline, CDR1 is SQVTM and CDR2 ANQGSEA. The V and J ends lost 4 bases and 5 bases respectively, with 11 bases between them. CDR3 length: 12 residues. Written as DNA, the CDR3 is TGCAGCGTTGCTCGGGAGTTGGAGACCCAGTACTTC. It encodes CSVARELETQYF.

The genes are TRBV3-1 (or the pseudogene TRBV3-2) and TRBJ1-4; TRBD1 is a possible D gene (5 bases). This CDR3 spans 13 amino acids. V was shortened by 0 bases and J by 7 bases, with 6 bases between the two germline ends. Per the germline V gene, CDR1 is LGHDT and CDR2 is YNNKEL (reference sequence). The CDR3 sequence: CASSQDGGEKLFF. The CDR3 DNA reads TGTGCCAGCAGCCAAGACGGGGGTGAAAAACTGTTTTTT.

This chain joins TRBV19 and TRBJ2-1, with 10 bases aligning to TRBD2. This CDR3 has 18 amino acids. Germline CDR1 and CDR2: LNHDA and SQIVND (reference sequence). With V trimmed by 3 bases and J by 1 base, 9 bases remained unmatched. The CDR3 DNA follows: TGTGCCAGTAGTATTCCCGTAATAGCGGGAGGTTCCTACAATGAGCAGTTCTTC. Translation gives CASSIPVIAGGSYNEQFF.

The V gene is TRBV27, the J gene TRBJ1-1; D is undetermined. The CDR3 loop spans 14 amino acids. Trimming stripped 7 bases from V and 3 bases from J, with 15 bases between. Germline V gene data show CDR1 as MNHEY and CDR2 as SMNVEV (reference sequence). CDR3 bases: TGTGCCAGCACGCAACGACCCGGGGACACTGAAGCTTTCTTT. It is translated as CASTQRPGDTEAFF.

The gene calls are TRBV5-1 and TRBJ2-1; D is perhaps TRBD1 (6 bases). This CDR3 has 15 residues. The V gene lost 2 bases and the J gene lost 6 bases, with 15 bases spanning the gap. Germline V gene data show CDR1 as SGHRS and CDR2 as YFSETQ. The CDR3 DNA sequence: TGCGCCAGCAGCTTTGGCAGGGGATACGGCAATGAGCAGTTCTTC. Amino acid sequence: CASSFGRGYGNEQFF.